This T cell receptor (beta chain) was sequenced for a study of shared T cell receptors in the human thymus. The CDR3 consists of 17 residues. CDR1 and CDR2 (germline): SSHAT, FNYEAQ (reference sequence). Profiled with immunoSEQ multiplex PCR; TCRdb holds only in-frame clones, not every one. This sample carries more than 300,000 clones, 95% of them seen once, and the ten largest clones take approximately 0.02%. Of note for this clone: A read error may produce the germline difference seen at one junction end.

Sample: thymocytes. The chain has TRBV7-7 and TRBJ2-2; 8 positions match TRBD2. This clonotype originated in a human donor. The CDR3 sequence: CASSSLAGLNTTGELFF. The CDR3 DNA reads as TGTGCTAGCAGCTCTTTAGCGGGACTCAATACTACCGGGGAGCTGTTTTTT. Using reference TRBV7-7 and TRBJ2-2 for the parts outside the CDR3, the full variable domain is GAGVSQSPRYKVTKRGQDVTLRCDPISSHATLYWYQQALGQGPEFLTYFNYEAQPDKSGLPSDRFSAERPEGSISTLTIQRTEQRDSAMYRCASSSLAGLNTTGELFFGEGSRLTVL.